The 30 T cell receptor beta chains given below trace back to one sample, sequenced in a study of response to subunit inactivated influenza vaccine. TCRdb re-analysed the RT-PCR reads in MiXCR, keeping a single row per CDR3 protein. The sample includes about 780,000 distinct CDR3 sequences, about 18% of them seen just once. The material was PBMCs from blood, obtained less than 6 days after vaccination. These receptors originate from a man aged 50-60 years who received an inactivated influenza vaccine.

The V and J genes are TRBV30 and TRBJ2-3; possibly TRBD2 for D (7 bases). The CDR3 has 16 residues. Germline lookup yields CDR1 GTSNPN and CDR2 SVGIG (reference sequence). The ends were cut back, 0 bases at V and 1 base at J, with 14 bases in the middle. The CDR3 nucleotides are TGTGCCTGGAGTGTGGGGGCTAGCGGACGCACAGATACGCAGTATTTT. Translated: CAWSVGASGRTDTQYF.

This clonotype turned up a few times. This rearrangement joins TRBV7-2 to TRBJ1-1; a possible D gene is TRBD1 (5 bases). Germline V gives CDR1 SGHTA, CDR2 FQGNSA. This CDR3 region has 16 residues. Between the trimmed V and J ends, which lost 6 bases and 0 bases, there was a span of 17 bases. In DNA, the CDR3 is TGTGCCAGCAGGCCAAAAAAGGGGTGGATGAACACTGAAGCTTTCTTT. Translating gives CASRPKKGWMNTEAFF. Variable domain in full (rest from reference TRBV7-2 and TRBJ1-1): GAGVSQSPSNKVTEKGKDVELRCDPISGHTALYWYRQSLGQGLEFLIYFQGNSAPDKSGLPSDRFSAERTGGSVSTLTIQRTQQEDSAVYLCASRPKKGWMNTEAFFGQGTRLTVV.

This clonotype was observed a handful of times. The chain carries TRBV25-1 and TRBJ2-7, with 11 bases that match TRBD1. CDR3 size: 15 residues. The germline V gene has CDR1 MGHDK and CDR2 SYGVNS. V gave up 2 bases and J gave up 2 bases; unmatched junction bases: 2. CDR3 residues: CASSERTGGAYEQYF. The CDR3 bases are TGTGCCAGCAGTGAACGGACAGGGGGCGCCTACGAGCAGTACTTC.

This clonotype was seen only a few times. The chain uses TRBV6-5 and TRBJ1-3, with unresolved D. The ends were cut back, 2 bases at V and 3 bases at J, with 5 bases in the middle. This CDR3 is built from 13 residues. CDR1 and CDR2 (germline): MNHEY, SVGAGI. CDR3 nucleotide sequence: TGTGCCAGCAGTTACGGTATTGGAAACACCATATATTTT. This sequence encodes CASSYGIGNTIYF.

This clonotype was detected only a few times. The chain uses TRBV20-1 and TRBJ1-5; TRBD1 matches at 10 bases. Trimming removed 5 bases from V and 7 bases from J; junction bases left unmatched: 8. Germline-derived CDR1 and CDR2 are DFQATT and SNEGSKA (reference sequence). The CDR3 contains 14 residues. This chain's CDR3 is CSARQGARGQPQHF. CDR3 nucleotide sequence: TGCAGTGCTCGACAGGGGGCGAGAGGACAGCCCCAGCATTTT.

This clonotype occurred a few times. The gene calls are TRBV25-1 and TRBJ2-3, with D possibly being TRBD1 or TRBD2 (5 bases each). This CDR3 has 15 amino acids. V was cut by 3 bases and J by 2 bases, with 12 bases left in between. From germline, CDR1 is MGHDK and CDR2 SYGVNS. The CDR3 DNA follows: TGTGCCAGCAGTGACAGGGAGTTAGACACAGATACGCAGTATTTT. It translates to CASSDRELDTDTQYF.

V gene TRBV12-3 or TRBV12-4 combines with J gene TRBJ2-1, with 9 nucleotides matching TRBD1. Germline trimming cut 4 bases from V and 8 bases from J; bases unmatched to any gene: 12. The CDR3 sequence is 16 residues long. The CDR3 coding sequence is TGTGCCAGCAGTTCCCTCGGGACAGGGAACCGCCATGAGCAGTTCTTC. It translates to CASSSLGTGNRHEQFF.

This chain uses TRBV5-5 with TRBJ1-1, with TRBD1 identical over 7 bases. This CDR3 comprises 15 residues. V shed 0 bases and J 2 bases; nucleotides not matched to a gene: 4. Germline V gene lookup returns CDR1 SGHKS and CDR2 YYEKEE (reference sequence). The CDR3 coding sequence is TGTGCCAGCAGCTTGGTTGGACAGGCTAACACTGAAGCTTTCTTT. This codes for CASSLVGQANTEAFF.

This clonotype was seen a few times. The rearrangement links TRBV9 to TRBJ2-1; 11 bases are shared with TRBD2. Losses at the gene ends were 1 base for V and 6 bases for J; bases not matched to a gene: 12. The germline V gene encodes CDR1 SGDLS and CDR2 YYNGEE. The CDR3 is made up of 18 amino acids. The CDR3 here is CASSVSALTSGTLNEQFF. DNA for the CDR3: TGTGCCAGCAGCGTATCCGCGCTGACTAGCGGGACCCTCAATGAGCAGTTCTTC. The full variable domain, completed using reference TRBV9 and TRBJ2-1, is DSGVTQTPKHLITATGQRVTLRCSPRSGDLSVYWYQQSLDQGLQFLIQYYNGEERAKGNILERFSAQQFPDLHSELNLSSLELGDSALYFCASSVSALTSGTLNEQFFGPGTRLTVL.

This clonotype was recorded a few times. CDR3 protein: CASSSAGNNEKLFF. CDR3 sequence (DNA): TGTGCCAGCAGTTCTGCCGGAAATAATGAAAAACTGTTTTTT. V is TRBV12-3 or TRBV12-4 and J is TRBJ1-4; no definite D call. V was shortened by 4 bases and J by 4 bases, with 10 bases between the two germline ends. The CDR3 consists of 14 residues.

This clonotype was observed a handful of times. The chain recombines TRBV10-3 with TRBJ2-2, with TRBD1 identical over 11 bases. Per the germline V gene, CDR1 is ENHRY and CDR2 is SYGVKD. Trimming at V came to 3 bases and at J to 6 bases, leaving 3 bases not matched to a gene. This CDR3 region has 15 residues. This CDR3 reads CAISDGTGGAGELFF. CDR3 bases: TGTGCCATCAGTGATGGGACAGGGGGGGCCGGGGAGCTGTTTTTT.

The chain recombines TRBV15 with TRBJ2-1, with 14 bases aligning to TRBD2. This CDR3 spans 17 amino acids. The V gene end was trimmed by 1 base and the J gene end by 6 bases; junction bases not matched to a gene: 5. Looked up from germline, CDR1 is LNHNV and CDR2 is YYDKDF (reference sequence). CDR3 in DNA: TGTGCCACCAGCAGAGGACTAGCGGGGGGGATCCCCAATGAGCAGTTCTTC. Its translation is CATSRGLAGGIPNEQFF.

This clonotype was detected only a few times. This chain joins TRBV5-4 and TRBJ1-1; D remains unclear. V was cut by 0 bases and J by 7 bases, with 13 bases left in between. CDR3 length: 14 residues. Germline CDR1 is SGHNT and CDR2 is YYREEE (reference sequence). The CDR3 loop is CASSLAQGRNEAFF. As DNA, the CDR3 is TGTGCCAGCAGCTTGGCCCAAGGGAGGAATGAAGCTTTCTTT. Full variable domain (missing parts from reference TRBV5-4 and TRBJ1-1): ETGVTQSPTHLIKTRGQQVTLRCSSQSGHNTVSWYQQALGQGPQFIFQYYREEENGRGNFPPRFSGLQFPNYSSELNVNALELDDSALYLCASSLAQGRNEAFFGQGTRLTVV.

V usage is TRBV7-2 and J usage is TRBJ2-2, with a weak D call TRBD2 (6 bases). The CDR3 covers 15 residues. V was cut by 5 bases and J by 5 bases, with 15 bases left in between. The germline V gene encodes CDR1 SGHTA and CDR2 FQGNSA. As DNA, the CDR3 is TGTGCCAGCAGCCCAAGACTAGTTGGGACCGGGGAGCTGTTTTTT. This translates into CASSPRLVGTGELFF.

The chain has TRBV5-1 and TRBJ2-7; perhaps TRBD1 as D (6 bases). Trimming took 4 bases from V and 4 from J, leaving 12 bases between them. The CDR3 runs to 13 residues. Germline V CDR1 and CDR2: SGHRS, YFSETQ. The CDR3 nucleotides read TGCGCCAGCAGCATCCGGACAGATTACGAGCAGTACTTC. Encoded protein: CASSIRTDYEQYF. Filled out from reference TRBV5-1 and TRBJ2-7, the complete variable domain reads KAGVTQTPRYLIKTRGQQVTLSCSPISGHRSVSWYQQTPGQGLQFLFEYFSETQRNKGNFPGRFSGRQFSNSRSEMNVSTLELGDSALYLCASSIRTDYEQYFGPGTRLTVT.

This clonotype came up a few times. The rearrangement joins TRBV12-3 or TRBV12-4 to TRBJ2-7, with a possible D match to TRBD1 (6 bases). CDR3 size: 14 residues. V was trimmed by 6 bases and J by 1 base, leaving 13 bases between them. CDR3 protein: CASRPSGDSYEQYF. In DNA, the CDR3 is TGTGCCAGCAGACCCTCAGGGGATTCCTACGAGCAGTACTTC.

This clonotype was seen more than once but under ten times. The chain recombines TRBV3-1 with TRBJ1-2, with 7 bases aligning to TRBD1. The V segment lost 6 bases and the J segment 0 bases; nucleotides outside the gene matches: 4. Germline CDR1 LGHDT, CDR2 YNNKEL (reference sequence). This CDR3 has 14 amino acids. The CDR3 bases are TGTGCCAGCAGTCGACAGGGACCTAACTATGGCTACACCTTC. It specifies CASSRQGPNYGYTF.

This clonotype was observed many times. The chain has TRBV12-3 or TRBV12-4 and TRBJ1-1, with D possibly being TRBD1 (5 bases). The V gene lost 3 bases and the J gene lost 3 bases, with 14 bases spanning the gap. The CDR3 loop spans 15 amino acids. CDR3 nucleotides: TGTGCCAGCAGTTTCTACAGGACCATCGACACTGAAGCTTTCTTT. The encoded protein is CASSFYRTIDTEAFF.

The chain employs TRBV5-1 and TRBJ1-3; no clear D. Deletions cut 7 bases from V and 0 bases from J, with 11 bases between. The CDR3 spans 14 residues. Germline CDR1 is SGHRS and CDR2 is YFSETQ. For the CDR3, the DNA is TGCGCCAGCCGGGAAAGTGTCTCTGGAAACACCATATATTTT. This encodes CASRESVSGNTIYF. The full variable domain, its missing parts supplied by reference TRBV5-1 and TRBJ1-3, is KAGVTQTPRYLIKTRGQQVTLSCSPISGHRSVSWYQQTPGQGLQFLFEYFSETQRNKGNFPGRFSGRQFSNSRSEMNVSTLELGDSALYLCASRESVSGNTIYFGEGSWLTVV.

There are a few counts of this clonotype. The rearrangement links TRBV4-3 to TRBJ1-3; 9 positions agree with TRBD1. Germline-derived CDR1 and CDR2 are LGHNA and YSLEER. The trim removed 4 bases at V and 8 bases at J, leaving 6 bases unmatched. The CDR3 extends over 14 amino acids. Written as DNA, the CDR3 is TGCGCCAGCAGCCCCGGGACAGGGCCGGACACCATATATTTT. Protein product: CASSPGTGPDTIYF.

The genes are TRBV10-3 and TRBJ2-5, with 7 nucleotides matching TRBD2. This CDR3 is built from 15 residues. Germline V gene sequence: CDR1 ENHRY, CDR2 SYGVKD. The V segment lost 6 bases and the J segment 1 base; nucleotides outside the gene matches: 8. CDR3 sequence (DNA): TGTGCCATCAGAGAGGGGCTAGCGGTCCAAGAGACCCAGTACTTC. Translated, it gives CAIREGLAVQETQYF.

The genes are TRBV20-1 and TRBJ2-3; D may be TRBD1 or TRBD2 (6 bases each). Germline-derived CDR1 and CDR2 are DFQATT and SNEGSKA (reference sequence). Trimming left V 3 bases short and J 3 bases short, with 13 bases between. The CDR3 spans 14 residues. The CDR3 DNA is TGCAGTGCTAGGGGGGCGGGGAGGACAGATACGCAGTATTTT. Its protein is CSARGAGRTDTQYF.

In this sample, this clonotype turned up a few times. The CDR3 DNA is TGTGCCAGCAGTTATAAGGTCGAGCAGTACTTC. Translated, it gives CASSYKVEQYF. The chain carries TRBV6-2 or TRBV6-3 and TRBJ2-7, with unresolved D. The CDR3 is 11 residues long. The V end lost 3 bases, the J end lost 6 bases, and 6 bases lay between the germline ends. CDR1 and CDR2 from the germline V gene are MNHEY and SVGEGT.

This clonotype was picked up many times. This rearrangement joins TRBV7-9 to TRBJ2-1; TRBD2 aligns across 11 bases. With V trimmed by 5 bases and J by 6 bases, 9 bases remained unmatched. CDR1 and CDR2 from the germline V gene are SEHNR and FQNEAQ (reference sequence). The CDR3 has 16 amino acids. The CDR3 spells CASSNSGRAVGNEQFF. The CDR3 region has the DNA TGTGCCAGCAGCAATAGCGGGAGGGCCGTTGGCAATGAGCAGTTCTTC.

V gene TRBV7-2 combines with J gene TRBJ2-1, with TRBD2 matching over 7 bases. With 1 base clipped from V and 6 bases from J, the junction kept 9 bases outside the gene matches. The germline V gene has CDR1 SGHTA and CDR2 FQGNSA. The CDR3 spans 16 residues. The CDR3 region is CASSLGWLAVSNEQFF. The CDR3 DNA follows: TGTGCCAGCAGCTTAGGTTGGCTAGCGGTAAGCAATGAGCAGTTCTTC.

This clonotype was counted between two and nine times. This chain's CDR3 is CASSLLSGGAAETQYF. The CDR3 DNA reads as TGTGCCAGCAGCTTACTTAGCGGGGGGGCCGCAGAGACCCAGTACTTC. The chain uses TRBV7-2 and TRBJ2-5; 11 bases line up with TRBD2. The CDR3 spans 16 residues. CDR1 and CDR2 (germline): SGHTA, FQGNSA. Trimming took 2 bases from V and 4 from J; bases not matched to a gene: 6.

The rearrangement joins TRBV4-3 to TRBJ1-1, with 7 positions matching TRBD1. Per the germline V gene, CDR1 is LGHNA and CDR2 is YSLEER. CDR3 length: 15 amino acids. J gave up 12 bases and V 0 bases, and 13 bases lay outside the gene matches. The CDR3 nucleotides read TGCGCCAGCAGCCAAGATTTCACCGGGACAGACTTTACTTTCTTT. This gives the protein CASSQDFTGTDFTFF.

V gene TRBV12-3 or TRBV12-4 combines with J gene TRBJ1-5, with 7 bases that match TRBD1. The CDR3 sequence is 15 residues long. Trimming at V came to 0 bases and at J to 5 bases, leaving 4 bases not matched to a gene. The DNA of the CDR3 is TGTGCCAGCAGTTTAGCAGGGGGCGCGGATCAGCCCCAGCATTTT. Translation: CASSLAGGADQPQHF.

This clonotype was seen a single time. CDR3 nucleotide sequence: TGTGCCACCAGTGCCGGTGGGACTAGCAACGGGAACACCGGGGAGCTGTTTTTT. It codes for CATSAGGTSNGNTGELFF. The chain employs TRBV24-1 and TRBJ2-2; 9 nucleotides line up with TRBD2. This CDR3 has 18 amino acids. The trim removed 5 bases at V and 1 base at J, leaving 10 bases unmatched. Germline V gene data show CDR1 as KGHDR and CDR2 as SFDVKD.

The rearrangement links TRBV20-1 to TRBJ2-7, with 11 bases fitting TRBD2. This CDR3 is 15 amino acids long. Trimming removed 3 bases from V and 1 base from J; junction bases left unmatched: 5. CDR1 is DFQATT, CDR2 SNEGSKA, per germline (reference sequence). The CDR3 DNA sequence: TGCAGTGCTAGGCGACTAGCGGGACTGTCCTACGAGCAGTACTTC. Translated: CSARRLAGLSYEQYF.